The rows below give T cell receptor beta chains drawn from one sample of a study of Graves' ophthalmopathy and Graves' hyperthyroidism. Each CDR3 protein gets one entry after TCRdb re-called the multiplex PCR reads with MiXCR. Of approximately 540,000 distinct CDR3 sequences in the sample, roughly 39% were seen once. The source material was peripheral blood or thyroid tissue (not recorded which). These receptors were collected from an adult man with Graves' hyperthyroidism. Each CDR3 is given with its conserved first and last residue. Each record gives: V gene, J gene, CDR3 protein.

TRBV4-2	TRBJ2-2	CASSQTDTGELFF
TRBV7-9	TRBJ2-7	CARAAPGLAGGRSYEQYF
TRBV12-5	TRBJ1-5	CASGLRTGVDQPQHF
TRBV2	TRBJ2-5	CASSGQGARETQYF
TRBV6-6	TRBJ1-4	CASSGTGLGEKLFF
TRBV7-8	TRBJ1-4	CASSLEGLFF
TRBV24-1	TRBJ2-5	CATSDSGQVLETQYF
TRBV29-1	TRBJ2-4	CSVEEREAKNIQYF
TRBV3-1	TRBJ2-2	CASSQEPPNTGELFF
TRBV5-1	TRBJ1-1	CASSFRFTGNTEAFF
TRBV4-1	TRBJ1-3	CASALESGNTIYF
TRBV9	TRBJ1-1	CASSVGSGETEAFF
TRBV3-1	TRBJ1-1	CASSHLNTEAFF
TRBV29-1	TRBJ2-3	CGVEGQAYTDTQYF
TRBV5-8	TRBJ2-2	CASSLVQGNGELFF
TRBV15	TRBJ1-5	CATSETGDSNQPQHF
TRBV12-3/TRBV12-4	TRBJ1-2	CASSPRGSRYGYTF
TRBV12-3/TRBV12-4	TRBJ1-4	CASSLAMGIGLFF
TRBV29-1	TRBJ1-2	CSVDPGLSRHNNYGYTF
TRBV10-3	TRBJ2-5	CASSPGGAETQYF
TRBV7-2	TRBJ1-4	CASSLVKGVEKLFF
TRBV11-2	TRBJ2-2	CASSLARGAAGELFF
TRBV2	TRBJ1-6	CASNNGGSPLHF
TRBV5-8	TRBJ2-7	CASSLEGVSYEQYF
TRBV7-2	TRBJ2-5	CASSLFAGGSRETQYF
TRBV29-1	TRBJ1-2	CSVGTGPDGYTF
TRBV9	-	CASSVVPGAHEQFF
TRBV24-1	TRBJ1-5	CATSDSDSGVWNQPQHF
TRBV28	TRBJ2-7	CASRSRSSYEQYF
TRBV7-9	TRBJ1-4	CASSLPPRGNDEKLFF
TRBV20-1	TRBJ2-7	CSARDSSVVGVEQYF
TRBV29-1	TRBJ1-2	CSVGDRGDYGYTF
TRBV7-9	TRBJ1-4	CAWTTRRLPGEKLFF
TRBV5-4	TRBJ2-2	CASSLPGGNTGELFF
TRBV12-3/TRBV12-4	TRBJ2-5	CASSLHSGGAFETQYF
TRBV29-1	TRBJ2-7	CSDAGVAYEQYF
TRBV18	TRBJ1-6	CASSPREADSPLHF
TRBV29-1	TRBJ1-1	CSVASGTGTTEAFF
TRBV24-1	TRBJ2-2	CATSDPLYGRDTGELFF
TRBV7-2	TRBJ2-5	CASSLDRIETQYF
TRBV10-3	TRBJ2-7	CAISESSDYEQYF
TRBV30	TRBJ1-2	CASPFVAGGGGYGYTF
TRBV2	TRBJ1-1	CASSEALQGSTEAFF
TRBV6-5	TRBJ2-2	CASRIQGNPELFF
TRBV30	TRBJ1-2	CAWAGQGLF
TRBV7-9	TRBJ2-7	CASSQDSGGALEEQYF
TRBV7-3	TRBJ2-7	CASSDLGGGIYEQYF
TRBV15	TRBJ2-2	CATSRLVDGGTVNTGELFF
TRBV7-2	TRBJ2-7	CASGLAALCEQYF
TRBV7-8	TRBJ2-7	CASSLEYGRVYEQYF
TRBV29-1	TRBJ1-4	CSVERGGANEKLFF
TRBV5-6	TRBJ2-5	CASSMAGTGVQETQYF
TRBV7-2	TRBJ1-2	CASSLWGTGLGYTF